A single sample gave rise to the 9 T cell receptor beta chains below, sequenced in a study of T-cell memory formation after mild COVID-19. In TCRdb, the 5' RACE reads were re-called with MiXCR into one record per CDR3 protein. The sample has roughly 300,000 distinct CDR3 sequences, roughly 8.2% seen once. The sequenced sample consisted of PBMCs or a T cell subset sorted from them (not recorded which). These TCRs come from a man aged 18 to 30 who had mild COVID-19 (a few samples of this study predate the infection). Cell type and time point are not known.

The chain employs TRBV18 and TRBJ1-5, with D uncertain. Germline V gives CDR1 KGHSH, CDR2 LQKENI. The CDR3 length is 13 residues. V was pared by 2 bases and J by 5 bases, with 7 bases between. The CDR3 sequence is CASSPRPDQPQHF. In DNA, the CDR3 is TGTGCCAGCTCACCAAGACCCGATCAGCCCCAGCATTTT.

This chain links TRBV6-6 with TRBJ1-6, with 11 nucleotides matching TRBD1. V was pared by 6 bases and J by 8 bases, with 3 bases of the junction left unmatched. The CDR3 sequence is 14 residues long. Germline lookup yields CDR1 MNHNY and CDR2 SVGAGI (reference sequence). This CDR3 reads CASSSGQGDSPLHF. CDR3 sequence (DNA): TGTGCCAGCAGCTCGGGACAGGGGGATTCACCCCTCCACTTT.

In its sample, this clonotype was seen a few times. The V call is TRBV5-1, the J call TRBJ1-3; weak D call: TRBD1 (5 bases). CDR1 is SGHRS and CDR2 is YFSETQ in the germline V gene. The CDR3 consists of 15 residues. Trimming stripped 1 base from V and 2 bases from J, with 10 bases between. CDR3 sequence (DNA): TGCGCCAGCAGCTTGTTTTCGGGGGCTGGAAACACCATATATTTT. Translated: CASSLFSGAGNTIYF.

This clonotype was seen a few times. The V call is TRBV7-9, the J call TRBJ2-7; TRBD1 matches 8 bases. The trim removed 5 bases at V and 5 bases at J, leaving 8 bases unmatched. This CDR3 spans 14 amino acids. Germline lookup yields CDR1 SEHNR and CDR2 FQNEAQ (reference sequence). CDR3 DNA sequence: TGTGCCAGCAGCGTCCGACAGGGGAGTCACGAGCAGTACTTC. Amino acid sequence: CASSVRQGSHEQYF.

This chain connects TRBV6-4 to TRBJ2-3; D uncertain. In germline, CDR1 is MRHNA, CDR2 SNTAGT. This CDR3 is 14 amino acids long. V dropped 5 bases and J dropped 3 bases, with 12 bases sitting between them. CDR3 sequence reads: CASSPGWGTDTQYF. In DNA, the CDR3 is TGTGCCAGCAGTCCCGGGTGGGGAACAGATACGCAGTATTTT.

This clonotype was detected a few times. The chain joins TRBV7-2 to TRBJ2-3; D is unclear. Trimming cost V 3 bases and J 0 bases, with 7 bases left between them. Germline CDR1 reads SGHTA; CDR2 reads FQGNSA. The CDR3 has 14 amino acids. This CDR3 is CASSFYRSTDTQYF. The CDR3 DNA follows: TGTGCCAGCAGCTTTTACAGAAGCACAGATACGCAGTATTTT.

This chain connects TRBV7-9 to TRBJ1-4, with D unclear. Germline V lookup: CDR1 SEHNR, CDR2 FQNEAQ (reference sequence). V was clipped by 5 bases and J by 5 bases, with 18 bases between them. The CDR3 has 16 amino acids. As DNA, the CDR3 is TGTGCCAGCAGCCTGATTTCGTGGGTGATCAATGAAAAACTGTTTTTT. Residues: CASSLISWVINEKLFF.

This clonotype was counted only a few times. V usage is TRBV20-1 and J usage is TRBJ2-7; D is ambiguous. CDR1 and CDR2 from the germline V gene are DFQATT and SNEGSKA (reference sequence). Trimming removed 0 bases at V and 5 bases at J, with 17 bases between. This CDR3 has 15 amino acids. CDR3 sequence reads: CSAREELTLWDEQYF. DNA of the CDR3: TGCAGTGCTAGAGAGGAGCTAACGCTTTGGGACGAGCAGTACTTC.

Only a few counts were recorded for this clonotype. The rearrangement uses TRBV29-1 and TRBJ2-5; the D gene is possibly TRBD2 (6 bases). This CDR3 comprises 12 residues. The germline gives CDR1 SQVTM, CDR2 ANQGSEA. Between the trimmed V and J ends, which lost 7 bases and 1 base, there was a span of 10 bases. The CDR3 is CSGRDFQETQYF. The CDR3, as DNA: TGCAGCGGCCGGGACTTCCAAGAGACCCAGTACTTC.